The entry that follows covers one T cell receptor beta chain sequence. Its specificity is unknown. V was trimmed by 2 bases and J by 9 bases, leaving 10 bases between them. The CDR3 contains 12 residues. Germline lookup yields CDR1 SEHNR and CDR2 FQNEAQ (reference sequence). The data stem from a study of post-analysis software for immune sequencing data. The study's findings and limits: TRBV segments more frequent in patients than in controls numbered a few and included TRBV5-6, TRBV5-1 and TRBV20-1.

Every TCR beta cDNA library bore unique molecular identifiers. TCRdb reprocessed the PCR reads with MiXCR, giving one entry per CDR3 protein. The sample holds roughly 730,000 distinct CDR3 sequences, just under 30% seen once. The source material was blood. This chain connects TRBV7-9 to TRBJ1-1; D is unclear. This clonotype was obtained from a girl between 10 and 17 years old with multiple sclerosis. CDR3 in amino acids: CASSLLEEKAFF. CDR3 sequence (DNA): TGTGCCAGCAGCTTACTGGAGGAGAAAGCTTTCTTT.